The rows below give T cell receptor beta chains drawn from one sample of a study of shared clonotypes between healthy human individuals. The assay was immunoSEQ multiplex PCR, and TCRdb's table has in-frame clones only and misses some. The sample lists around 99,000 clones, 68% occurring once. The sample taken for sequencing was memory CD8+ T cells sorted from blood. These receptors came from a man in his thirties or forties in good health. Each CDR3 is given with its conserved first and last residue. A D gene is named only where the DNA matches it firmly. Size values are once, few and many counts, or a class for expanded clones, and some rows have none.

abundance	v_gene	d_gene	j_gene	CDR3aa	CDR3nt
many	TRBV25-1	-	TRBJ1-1	CASRATGVEAFF	TGTGCCAGCAGGGCCACGGGGGTTGAAGCTTTCTTT
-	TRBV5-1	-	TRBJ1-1	CASSLDRPSLEAFF	TGCGCCAGCAGCTTGGACAGGCCAAGCCTTGAAGCTTTCTTT
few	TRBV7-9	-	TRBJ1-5	CASSLPGLNQPQHF	TGTGCCAGCAGCTTACCGGGTCTCAATCAGCCCCAGCATTTT
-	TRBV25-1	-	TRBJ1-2	CASSETGDFLYGYTF	TGTGCCAGCAGTGAAACCGGTGACTTCCTCTATGGCTACACCTTC
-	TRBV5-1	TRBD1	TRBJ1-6	CASSPGTGTSPLHF	TGCGCCAGCAGCCCAGGGACAGGGACTTCACCCCTCCACTTT
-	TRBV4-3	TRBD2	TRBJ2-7	CASSQDVTSDSYEQYF	TGCGCCAGCAGCCAAGACGTGACTAGCGACTCCTACGAGCAGTACTTC
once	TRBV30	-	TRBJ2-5	CAWSVQGLETQYF	TGTGCCTGGAGTGTACAAGGGCTAGAGACCCAGTACTTC
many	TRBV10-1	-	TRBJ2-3	CASSEFEDADTQYF	TGCGCCAGCAGTGAGTTTGAGGACGCAGATACGCAGTATTTT
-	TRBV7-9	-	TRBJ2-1	CASSPPERTYNEQFF	TGTGCCAGCAGCCCCCCGGAGAGGACCTACAATGAGCAGTTCTTC
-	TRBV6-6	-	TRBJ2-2	CASSYQRETGELFF	TGTGCCAGCAGTTACCAACGGGAGACCGGGGAGCTGTTTTTT
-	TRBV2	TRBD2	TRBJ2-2	CASSEGLAGEIGELFF	TGTGCCAGCAGTGAAGGTTTAGCGGGTGAGATCGGGGAGCTGTTTTTT
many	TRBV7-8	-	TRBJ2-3	CASSLSIGDTQYF	TGTGCCAGCAGCCTATCCATCGGGGATACGCAGTATTTT
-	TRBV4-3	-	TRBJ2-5	CASSQDPSEGAGTQYF	TGCGCCAGCAGCCAAGATCCGTCGGAGGGGGCTGGGACCCAGTACTTC
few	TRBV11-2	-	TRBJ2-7	CASSPWGHEQYF	TGTGCCAGCAGCCCCTGGGGCCACGAGCAGTACTTC
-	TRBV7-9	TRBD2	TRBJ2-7	CASSLREGSYYEQYF	TGTGCCAGCAGCCTACGGGAGGGCAGCTACTACGAGCAGTACTTC